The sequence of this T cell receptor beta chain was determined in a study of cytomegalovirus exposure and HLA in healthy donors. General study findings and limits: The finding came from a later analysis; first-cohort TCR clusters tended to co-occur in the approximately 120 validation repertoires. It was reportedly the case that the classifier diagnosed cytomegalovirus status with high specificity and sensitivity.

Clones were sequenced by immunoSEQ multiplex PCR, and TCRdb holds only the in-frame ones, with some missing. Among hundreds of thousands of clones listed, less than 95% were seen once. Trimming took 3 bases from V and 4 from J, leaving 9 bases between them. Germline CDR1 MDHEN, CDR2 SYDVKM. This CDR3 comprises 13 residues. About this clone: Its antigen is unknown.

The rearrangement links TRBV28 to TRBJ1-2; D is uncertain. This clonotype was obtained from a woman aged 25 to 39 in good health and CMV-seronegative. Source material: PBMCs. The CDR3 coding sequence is TGTGCCAGCAGTTTCGGAGTATCCTATGGCTACACCTTC. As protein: CASSFGVSYGYTF.